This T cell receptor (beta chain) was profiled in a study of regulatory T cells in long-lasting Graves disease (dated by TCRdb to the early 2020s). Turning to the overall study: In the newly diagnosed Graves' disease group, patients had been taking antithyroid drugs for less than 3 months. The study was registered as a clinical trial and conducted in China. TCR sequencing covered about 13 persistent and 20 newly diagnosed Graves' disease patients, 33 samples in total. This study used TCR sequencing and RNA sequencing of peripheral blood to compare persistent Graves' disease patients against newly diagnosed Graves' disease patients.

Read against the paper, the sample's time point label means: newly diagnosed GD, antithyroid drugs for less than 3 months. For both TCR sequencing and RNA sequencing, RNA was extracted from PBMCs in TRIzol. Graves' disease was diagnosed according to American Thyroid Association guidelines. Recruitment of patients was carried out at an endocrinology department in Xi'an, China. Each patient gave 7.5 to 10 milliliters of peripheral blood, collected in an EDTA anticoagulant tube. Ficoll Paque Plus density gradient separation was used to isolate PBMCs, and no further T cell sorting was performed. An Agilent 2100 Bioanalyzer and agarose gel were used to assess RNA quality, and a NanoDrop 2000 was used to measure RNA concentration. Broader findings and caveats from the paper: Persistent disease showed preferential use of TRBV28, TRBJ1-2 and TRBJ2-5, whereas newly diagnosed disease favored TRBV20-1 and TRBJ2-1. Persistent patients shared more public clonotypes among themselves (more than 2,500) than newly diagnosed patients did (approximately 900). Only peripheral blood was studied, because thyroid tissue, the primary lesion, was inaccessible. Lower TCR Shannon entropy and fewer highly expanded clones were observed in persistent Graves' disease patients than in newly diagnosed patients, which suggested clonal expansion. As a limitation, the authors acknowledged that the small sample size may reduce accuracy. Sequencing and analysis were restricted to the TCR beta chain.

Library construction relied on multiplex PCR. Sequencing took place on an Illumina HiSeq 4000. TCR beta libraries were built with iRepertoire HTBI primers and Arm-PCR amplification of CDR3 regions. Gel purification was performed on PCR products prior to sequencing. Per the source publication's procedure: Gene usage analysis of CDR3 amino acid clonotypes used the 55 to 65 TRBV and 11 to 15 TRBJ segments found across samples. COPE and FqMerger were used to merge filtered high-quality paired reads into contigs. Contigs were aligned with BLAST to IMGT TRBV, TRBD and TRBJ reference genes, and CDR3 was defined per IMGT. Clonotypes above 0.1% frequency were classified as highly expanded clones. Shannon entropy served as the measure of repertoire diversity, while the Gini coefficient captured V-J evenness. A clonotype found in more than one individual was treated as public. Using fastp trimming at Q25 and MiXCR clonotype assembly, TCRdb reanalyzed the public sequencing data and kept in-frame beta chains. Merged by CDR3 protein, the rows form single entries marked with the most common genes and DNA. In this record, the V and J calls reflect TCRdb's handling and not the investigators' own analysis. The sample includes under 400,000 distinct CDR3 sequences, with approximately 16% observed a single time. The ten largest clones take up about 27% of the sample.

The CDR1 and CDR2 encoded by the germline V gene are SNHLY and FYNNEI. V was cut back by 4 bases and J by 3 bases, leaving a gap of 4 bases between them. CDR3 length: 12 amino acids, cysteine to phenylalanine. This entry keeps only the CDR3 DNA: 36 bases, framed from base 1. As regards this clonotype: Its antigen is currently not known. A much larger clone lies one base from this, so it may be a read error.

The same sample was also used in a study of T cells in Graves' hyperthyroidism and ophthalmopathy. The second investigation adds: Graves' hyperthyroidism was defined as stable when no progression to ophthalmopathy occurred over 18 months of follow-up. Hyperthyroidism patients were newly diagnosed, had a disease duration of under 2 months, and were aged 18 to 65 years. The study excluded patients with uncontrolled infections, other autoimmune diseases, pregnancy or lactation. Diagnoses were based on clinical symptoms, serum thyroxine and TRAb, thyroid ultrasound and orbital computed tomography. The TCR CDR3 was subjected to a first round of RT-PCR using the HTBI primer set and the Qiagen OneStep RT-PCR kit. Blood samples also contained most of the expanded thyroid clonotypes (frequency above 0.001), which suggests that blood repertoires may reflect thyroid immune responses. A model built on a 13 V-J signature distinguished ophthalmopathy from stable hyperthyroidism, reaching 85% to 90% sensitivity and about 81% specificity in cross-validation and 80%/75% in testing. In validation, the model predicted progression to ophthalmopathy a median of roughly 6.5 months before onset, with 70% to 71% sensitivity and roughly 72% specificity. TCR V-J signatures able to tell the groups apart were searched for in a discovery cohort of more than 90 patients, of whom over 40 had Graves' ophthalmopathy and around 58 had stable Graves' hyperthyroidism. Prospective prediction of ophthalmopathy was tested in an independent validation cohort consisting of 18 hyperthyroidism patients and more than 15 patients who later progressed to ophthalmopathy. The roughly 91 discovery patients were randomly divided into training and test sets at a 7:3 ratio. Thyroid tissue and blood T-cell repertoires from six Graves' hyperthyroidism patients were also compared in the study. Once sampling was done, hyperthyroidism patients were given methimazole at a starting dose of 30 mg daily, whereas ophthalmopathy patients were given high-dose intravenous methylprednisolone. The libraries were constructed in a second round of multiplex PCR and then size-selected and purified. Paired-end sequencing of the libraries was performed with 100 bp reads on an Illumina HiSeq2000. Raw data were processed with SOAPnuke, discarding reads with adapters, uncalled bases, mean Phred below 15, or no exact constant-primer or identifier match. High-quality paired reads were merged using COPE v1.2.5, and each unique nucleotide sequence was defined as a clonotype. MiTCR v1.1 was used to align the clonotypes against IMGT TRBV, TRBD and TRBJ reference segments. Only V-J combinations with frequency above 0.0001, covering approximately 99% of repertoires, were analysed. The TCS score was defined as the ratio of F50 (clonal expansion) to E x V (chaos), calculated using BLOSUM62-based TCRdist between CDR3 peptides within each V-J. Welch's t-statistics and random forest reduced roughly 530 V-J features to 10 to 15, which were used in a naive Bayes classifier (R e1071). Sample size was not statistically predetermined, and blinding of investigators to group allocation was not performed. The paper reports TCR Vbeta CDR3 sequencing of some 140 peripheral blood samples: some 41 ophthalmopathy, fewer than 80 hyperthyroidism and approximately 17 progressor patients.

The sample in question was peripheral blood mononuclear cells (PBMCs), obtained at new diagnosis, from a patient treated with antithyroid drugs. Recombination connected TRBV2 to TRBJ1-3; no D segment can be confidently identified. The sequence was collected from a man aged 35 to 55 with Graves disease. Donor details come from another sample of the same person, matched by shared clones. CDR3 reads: CASSADGNTIYF. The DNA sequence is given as TGTGCCAGCAGTGCGGATGGAAACACCATATATTTT.